A single sample gave rise to the 21 T cell receptor beta chains below, sequenced in a study of yellow fever vaccine responses in identical twins. TCRdb reprocessed the RT-PCR reads via MiXCR and lists one record per CDR3 protein. The sample lists 2,000 to 2,500 distinct CDR3 sequences, 32% occurring once. The sample here was T cells from blood (PBMCs), unsorted or a sorted subset (not recorded which), taken before or after yellow fever vaccination (not recorded which). The receptors were gathered from a woman younger than 30 who received the yellow fever vaccine.

V and J are TRBV20-1 and TRBJ2-7, with TRBD1 as a possible D gene (6 bases). The CDR3 runs to 15 residues. CDR1 DFQATT and CDR2 SNEGSKA come from the germline V gene (reference sequence). Trimming pared 1 base from V and 3 bases from J, leaving 16 bases between. CDR3 nucleotide sequence: TGCAGTGCTAGAGCTCTCGGGACAAATAGCTACGAGCAGTACTTC. As protein: CSARALGTNSYEQYF.

The J gene is TRBJ2-5, the V gene TRBV11-3, with D perhaps assigned TRBD1 or TRBD2 (5 bases each). The CDR3 has 15 residues. Germline V gives CDR1 SGHNT, CDR2 YENEEA. V lost 5 bases, J lost 3 bases, and 16 bases lay in between. The CDR3 reads CASSPFPRGEETQYF. The CDR3 nucleotides are TGTGCCAGCAGCCCCTTCCCGAGGGGCGAAGAGACCCAGTACTTC.

The chain combines TRBV20-1 with TRBJ2-7; D is unclear. The CDR3 is made up of 11 amino acids. The V and J ends lost 2 bases and 4 bases respectively, with 6 bases between them. Germline CDR1 reads DFQATT; CDR2 reads SNEGSKA (reference sequence). In DNA form, the CDR3 reads TGCAGTGCTAGATCGCCTTACGAGCAGTACTTC. It translates to CSARSPYEQYF.

The chain joins TRBV6-1 to TRBJ2-7; no clear D. Trimming took 4 bases from V and 6 from J, leaving 10 bases between them. The CDR3 covers 12 residues. From germline, CDR1 is MNHNS and CDR2 SASEGT. Here the CDR3 DNA reads TGTGCCAGCAGTGTAGGTATGGGCGAGCAGTACTTC. The encoded protein is CASSVGMGEQYF.

V and J are TRBV7-8 and TRBJ1-1, with D perhaps matching TRBD1 (5 bases). This CDR3 spans 11 amino acids. The germline V gene encodes CDR1 SGHVS and CDR2 FQNEAQ. V dropped 5 bases and J dropped 8 bases, with 9 bases sitting between them. The CDR3 coding sequence is TGTGCCAGCAGCCGGGACGTCGAAGCTTTCTTT. Its protein is CASSRDVEAFF.

This clonotype is large in the sample. The gene calls are TRBV15 and TRBJ2-1, with D maybe TRBD2 (6 bases). In germline, CDR1 is LNHNV, CDR2 YYDKDF (reference sequence). Trimming shortened V by 0 bases and J by 10 bases, and 13 bases separated the two germline ends. The CDR3 extends over 14 amino acids. The CDR3 spells CATSRDQEGLEQFF. As DNA, the CDR3 is TGTGCCACCAGCAGAGATCAGGAGGGTTTGGAGCAGTTCTTC.

V and J are TRBV5-4 and TRBJ2-3; D is perhaps TRBD1 or TRBD2 (6 bases each). This CDR3 has 15 amino acids. Germline lookup yields CDR1 SGHNT and CDR2 YYREEE (reference sequence). Trimming left V 4 bases short and J 5 bases short, with 17 bases between. The CDR3 protein is CASSQGPGAEDTQYF. CDR3 DNA sequence: TGTGCCAGCAGCCAGGGCCCGGGGGCGGAAGATACGCAGTATTTT.

This clonotype occurred a few times. The V call is TRBV10-3, the J call TRBJ2-1, with 9 bases aligning to TRBD2. V was pared by 9 bases and J by 9 bases, with 21 bases of the junction left unmatched. Germline-derived CDR1 and CDR2 are ENHRY and SYGVKD. This CDR3 is 17 amino acids long. CDR3 sequence reads: CAIDAAGGPHGSGEQFF. CDR3 in DNA: TGTGCCATAGATGCGGCGGGAGGGCCTCATGGCAGTGGTGAGCAGTTCTTC.

This sequence joins TRBV13 and TRBJ2-3, with 7 bases lining up with TRBD2. Germline assignment: CDR1 PRHDT and CDR2 FYEKMQ (reference sequence). The CDR3 spans 14 residues. Losses at the gene ends were 8 bases for V and 2 bases for J; bases not matched to a gene: 7. CDR3 DNA: TGTGCCAGCGCATTAAGCGGGACCACAGATACGCAGTATTTT. Residues: CASALSGTTDTQYF.

This chain connects TRBV4-3 to TRBJ2-5; D gene ambiguous. There are 11 residues in the CDR3. Looked up from germline, CDR1 is LGHNA and CDR2 is YSLEER. V lost 2 bases, J lost 5 bases, and 3 bases lay in between. CDR3 in amino acids: CASSQQETQYF. Written as DNA, the CDR3 is TGCGCCAGCAGCCAACAGGAGACCCAGTACTTC.

This chain connects TRBV20-1 to TRBJ2-4; 12 nucleotides line up with TRBD2. The J segment lost 0 bases and the V segment lost 1 base, leaving 10 bases of the junction unmatched. This CDR3 is built from 19 residues. CDR1 DFQATT and CDR2 SNEGSKA come from the germline V gene (reference sequence). This CDR3 is CSARVRILAGGPAKNIQYF. Written as DNA, the CDR3 is TGCAGTGCTAGAGTGAGGATACTAGCGGGAGGTCCAGCCAAAAACATTCAGTACTTC.

J is TRBJ2-3 and V is TRBV15; possible D gene TRBD2, 5 bases. Germline V lookup: CDR1 LNHNV, CDR2 YYDKDF (reference sequence). V lost 3 bases and J 2 bases, leaving 15 bases between the germline ends. The CDR3 loop spans 16 amino acids. As DNA, the CDR3 is TGTGCCACCAGCAGGCATAGCGACGGGTACACAGATACGCAGTATTTT. It codes for CATSRHSDGYTDTQYF.

This chain joins TRBV24-1 and TRBJ2-2, with D perhaps given as TRBD1 or TRBD2 (5 bases each). V gave up 7 bases and J gave up 4 bases, with 9 bases separating them. The CDR3 spans 13 residues. CDR1 KGHDR and CDR2 SFDVKD come from the germline V gene. CDR3 region: CATREGTTGELFF. Written as DNA, the CDR3 is TGTGCCACCAGGGAAGGGACCACCGGGGAGCTGTTTTTT.

This clonotype was observed a handful of times. The rearrangement links TRBV11-2 to TRBJ2-3, with 11 bases fitting TRBD2. There are 16 residues in the CDR3. Per germline, CDR1 SGHAT and CDR2 FQNNGV. Losses at the gene ends were 5 bases for V and 6 bases for J; bases not matched to a gene: 10. CDR3 sequence (DNA): TGTGCCAGCAGCCCACAACGACTAGCGGGGAGGGATACGCAGTATTTT. Its protein is CASSPQRLAGRDTQYF.

The rearrangement joins TRBV10-3 to TRBJ1-2, with D possibly matching TRBD1 (5 bases). V dropped 7 bases and J dropped 0 bases, with 9 bases sitting between them. Germline V CDR1 and CDR2: ENHRY, SYGVKD. The CDR3 length is 13 residues. DNA for the CDR3: TGTGCCATCACCTCGGGACCTAACTATGGCTACACCTTC. This encodes CAITSGPNYGYTF.

This chain joins TRBV4-2 and TRBJ2-1; 8 bases are shared with TRBD2. CDR3 length: 17 residues. CDR1 and CDR2 (germline): LGHNA, YNFKEQ. J lost 0 bases, V lost 0 bases, and 4 bases had no gene match. The CDR3 loop is CASSQDPGTSSYNEQFF. The DNA for the CDR3 is TGTGCCAGCAGCCAAGATCCCGGGACTAGCTCCTACAATGAGCAGTTCTTC.

The rearrangement uses TRBV6-5 and TRBJ1-1; unclear D gene. This CDR3 spans 13 amino acids. Trimming removed 4 bases from V and 0 bases from J, with 6 bases in between. The germline CDR1 and CDR2 sequences are MNHEY and SVGAGI. CDR3 bases: TGTGCCAGCAGTTCTGGGGTGAACACTGAAGCTTTCTTT. The encoded protein is CASSSGVNTEAFF.

This chain connects TRBV11-2 to TRBJ1-1; no clear D. This CDR3 spans 12 amino acids. V was clipped by 0 bases and J by 12 bases, with 11 bases between them. The germline V gene encodes CDR1 SGHAT and CDR2 FQNNGV. The CDR3 coding sequence is TGTGCCAGCAGCTTAGAGAGGGCCCGGCCTTTCTTT. Its translation: CASSLERARPFF.

This rearrangement joins TRBV10-1 to TRBJ2-2; D gene uncertain. CDR1 and CDR2 (germline): WNHNN, SYGVQD (reference sequence). Between the trimmed V and J ends, which lost 6 bases and 8 bases, there was a span of 13 bases. The CDR3 is 13 residues long. The CDR3 DNA reads TGCGCCAGCAGCCCTACACCGACAGGGGAGCTGTTTTTT. Its translation: CASSPTPTGELFF.

The CDR3 coding sequence is TGTGCCAGCAGTTACTCGAATTCTCGGGAGACCCAGTACTTC. Protein product: CASSYSNSRETQYF. The V gene is TRBV6-2 or TRBV6-3, the J gene TRBJ2-5; D is unresolved. From germline, CDR1 is MNHEY and CDR2 SVGEGT. The CDR3 loop spans 14 amino acids. V lost 0 bases, J lost 5 bases, and 10 bases lay in between.

This clonotype was detected only a few times. The V and J genes are TRBV6-1 and TRBJ2-1; no definite D call. CDR3 length: 13 amino acids. Germline V gives CDR1 MNHNS, CDR2 SASEGT. V was cut by 4 bases and J by 5 bases, with 9 bases left in between. The CDR3, as DNA: TGTGCCAGCAGTGCAGACACGAACAATGAGCAGTTCTTC. Protein sequence: CASSADTNNEQFF.